This T cell receptor (beta chain) was captured by sequencing in a study of regulatory and conventional T cells in RAG deficiency. Germline values: CDR1 GTSNPN, CDR2 SVGIG (reference sequence). The CDR3 runs to 12 residues. The V and J ends lost 1 base and 7 bases respectively, with 5 bases between them. Sequencing used immunoSEQ multiplex PCR; TCRdb keeps in-frame clones, though not all of them. This table has approximately 12,000 clones, around 92% appearing once. This clone was recorded only once. Its antigen is not known. Broader study findings: In Omenn syndrome, sorted "Tregs" may be peripherally activated cells. Omenn syndrome and CID/AS patients had about 100-fold fewer unique Treg TCR beta sequences, versus around 9.8-fold elsewhere. In Omenn syndrome, Treg and Tconv repertoires overlapped >90%.

Blood CD4+ CD25-low CD127-high conventional T cells supplied the genomic DNA template. These data also featured in a second study, about regulatory T cells. This second study says: Primers: 52 TRBV forward and 13 TRBJ reverse.

The origin of this receptor is a human donor in good health. Specimen: CD4+ effector T cells sorted from blood. This sequence joins TRBV30 and TRBJ1-6; D is ambiguous. In DNA form, the CDR3 reads TGTGCCTGGAGTGCGGGGAATTCACCCCTCCACTTT. It encodes CAWSAGNSPLHF.